This T cell receptor beta chain was sequenced in a study of low-dose radiotherapy and immunotherapy resistance in tumors (dated by TCRdb to between 2021 and 2024). Describing the broader study: In Cohort 1, each fraction delivered 0.5 Gy every 2 weeks, and the prescribed total PTV dose was 6.5 Gy. Patients in Cohort 2 were given 1 Gy per fraction every two weeks, for a total of 13 Gy across 26 weeks. Nivolumab and ipilimumab were both given intravenously, with nivolumab at a 240 mg flat dose every two weeks and ipilimumab at 1 mg/kg every six weeks. Cyclophosphamide 200 mg/m2 was administered intravenously every two weeks, one day before each radiation and immunotherapy administration. Starting on cycle 1 day 1, patients took 300 mg of aspirin by mouth once a day for four cycles. No randomization into treatment groups was done for the people taking part in the trial. The translational analysis covered eight patients: three from the first dose cohort and the first five from the second dose cohort.

This specimen's time point label, per the study, means: before trial treatment. Donors were enrolled in RACIN, a single-arm phase I dose-escalation trial combining nivolumab, ipilimumab, aspirin, low-dose cyclophosphamide and low-dose radiotherapy. Patients with advanced, TIL-negative solid tumors were considered eligible. Sequencing took place on an Illumina HiSeq 2500. First-strand cDNA was synthesized using Superscript III and a set of TRAV- and TRBV-specific primers, so that both TCRalpha and TCRbeta chains were covered. TCRs were amplified with Phusion for about 22 PCR cycles using a constant-region primer together with the adapter attached to the V primers. Isolated mRNA was amplified with the MessageAmp II aRNA Amplification Kit, using a roughly 17-hour in vitro transcription at 37°C. mRNA for TCR sequencing was isolated with the Dynabeads mRNA DIRECT Purification Kit. Indexed Illumina adapters were added in a second Phusion PCR of around 27 cycles, and the PCR products were purified with AMPure XP beads. In the original analysis: Using custom Perl scripts, TCR sequences that encoded the same protein were pooled, out-of-frame sequences were dropped, and the abundance of each clonotype was calculated. Any TCR sequence supported by only a single read was excluded from analysis. Among the metrics used to describe the repertoires were Shannon entropy, Gini index, clonality, richness, and the frequency of TCRs shared between repertoires. TCRdb passed the public sequencing reads through fastp at Q25 and MiXCR, retaining productive beta sequences. Rows are unified per CDR3 protein, each entry keeping the most common DNA and genes. TCRdb's processing, not the study's, gives the V and J calls here. The sample table records some 39,000 distinct CDR3 sequences; 25% to 40% of these occur just once. The top ten hold around 3.5% of the sample.

This clonotype came up many times. No antigen is known for it. The record has no base qualities; no much larger clone is one base away. Taken from cysteine to phenylalanine, the CDR3 has 14 residues. Only CDR3 DNA is held: 42 bases, read in frame from base 1. V is shortened by 6 bases, J by 6 bases, and the region joining them spans 14 bases. This receptor was identified in a male donor with gallbladder cancer. Recombination connected TRBV12-3 or TRBV12-4 to TRBJ2-2; 8 matching bases give a weak D call of TRBD1. The sequencing used PBMCs, collected before treatment. The nucleotide sequence reads TGTGCCAGCAGAGTCACAGGGGGGGCCGGGGAGCTGTTTTTT. Its coded protein is CASRVTGGAGELFF.